The TCR beta chain under discussion was sequenced for a study of CXCR3-negative and CXCR3-positive naive CD8 T cells. CDR3 length: 15 residues. Germline V gene lookup returns CDR1 LGHNA and CDR2 YNFKEQ. The method, 5' RACE with UMI labels, was used to prepare the TRB cDNA libraries. TCRdb re-called the 5' RACE reads and shows each CDR3 protein once, DNA omitted. The listing records around 48,000 distinct CDR3 sequences. By frequency, this clonotype registers medium-sized. What it binds is not known. Whole-study results and caveats: Similar TRBV-TRBJ usage was seen in naive cells (both CXCR3-negative and CXCR3-positive), but memory cells differed. Cryopreservation partially decreased CXCR3 expression, and most assays used fresh PBMCs. Diversity in memory CD8+ cells fell much lower than the comparably high levels seen in both naive subsets. From TRB CDR3 properties, TCR strength was inferred; surface CD5 did not differ between naive subsets.

This receptor was obtained from a human donor in good health. Some clones in this sample may be carry-over from other donors' samples. Source material: memory CD8+ T cells from blood. The chain is built from TRBV4-2 and TRBJ1-1; TCRdb outputs TRBD1, but without DNA this stays unchecked. This CDR3 is CASSEQGMEDTEAFF.